A selection of T cell receptor beta chains follows, all from one sample in a study of molecular identifiers for immune sequencing clone quantification. One entry per CDR3 protein results from TCRdb running MiXCR on the PCR reads. The sample yields approximately 320,000 distinct CDR3 sequences, roughly a quarter seen once. The specimen sequenced was naive CD8+ T cells from blood, with Jurkat cell RNA spiked in. These receptors were obtained from a human donor in good health. Some libraries in this study had Jurkat cell RNA spiked in. Both conserved end residues are part of each CDR3. Fields, in order: V gene, clone size, D gene, J gene, CDR3 protein, CDR3 DNA. D genes are given only for firm matches. Clone size is not always given. Where it is, it says once, few, many or a class for expanded clones.

v_call: TRBV7-9; clone_size: many; d_call: .; j_call: TRBJ2-3; cdr3_aa: CASSGAGTTTQYF; cdr3_nt: TGTGCCAGCAGCGGAGCCGGGACAACCACGCAGTATTTT
v_call: TRBV11-3; clone_size: .; d_call: .; j_call: TRBJ2-3; cdr3_aa: CASSLAEGMADTQYF; cdr3_nt: TGTGCCAGCAGCTTAGCCGAGGGGATGGCAGATACGCAGTATTTT
v_call: TRBV21-1; clone_size: few; d_call: .; j_call: TRBJ2-5; cdr3_aa: CASSKALGLAEETQYF; cdr3_nt: TGTGCCAGCAGCAAGGCCCTCGGACTAGCCGAAGAGACCCAGTACTTC
v_call: TRBV19; clone_size: .; d_call: TRBD1; j_call: TRBJ1-5; cdr3_aa: CASSIDGTGLQPQHF; cdr3_nt: TGTGCCAGTAGTATAGATGGGACAGGGCTTCAGCCCCAGCATTTT
v_call: TRBV30; clone_size: many; d_call: TRBD1; j_call: TRBJ2-7; cdr3_aa: CAWSRGQGTLYEQYF; cdr3_nt: TGTGCCTGGAGTAGGGGACAGGGGACCCTCTACGAGCAGTACTTC
v_call: TRBV6-5; clone_size: .; d_call: .; j_call: TRBJ2-1; cdr3_aa: CASSYLGGGNGQFF; cdr3_nt: TGTGCCAGCAGTTACTTAGGAGGCGGGAATGGGCAGTTCTTC
v_call: TRBV4-3; clone_size: .; d_call: TRBD2; j_call: TRBJ2-1; cdr3_aa: CASAEGLAGLNEQFF; cdr3_nt: TGCGCCAGCGCCGAAGGACTAGCGGGACTGAATGAGCAGTTCTTC
v_call: TRBV23-1; clone_size: many; d_call: .; j_call: TRBJ1-5; cdr3_aa: CASSHLLDSNQPQHF; cdr3_nt: TGCGCCAGCAGTCATCTGCTCGACAGTAATCAGCCCCAGCATTTT
v_call: TRBV28; clone_size: .; d_call: .; j_call: TRBJ1-6; cdr3_aa: CASNLRSSYNSPLRF; cdr3_nt: TGTGCCAGCAACCTCAGGAGCTCCTATAATTCACCCCTCCGCTTT
v_call: TRBV3-1; clone_size: .; d_call: .; j_call: TRBJ2-7; cdr3_aa: CASSPAGSGTEGYEQYF; cdr3_nt: TGTGCCAGCAGCCCTGCGGGGTCGGGGACCGAGGGCTACGAGCAGTACTTC
v_call: TRBV6-2/TRBV6-3; clone_size: .; d_call: .; j_call: TRBJ2-7; cdr3_aa: CASSPGQSHEQYF; cdr3_nt: TGTGCCAGCAGTCCCGGACAATCCCACGAGCAGTACTTC
v_call: TRBV18; clone_size: .; d_call: .; j_call: TRBJ2-2; cdr3_aa: CASSDGTYHTGELFF; cdr3_nt: TGTGCCAGCTCAGATGGGACATACCACACCGGGGAGCTGTTTTTT
v_call: TRBV12-3/TRBV12-4; clone_size: .; d_call: TRBD1; j_call: TRBJ1-2; cdr3_aa: CASSPSGQGRDHGYTF; cdr3_nt: TGTGCCAGCAGCCCATCTGGACAGGGCCGGGACCATGGCTACACCTTC
v_call: TRBV7-3; clone_size: many; d_call: TRBD1; j_call: TRBJ2-7; cdr3_aa: CASSTTGGLQYF; cdr3_nt: TGTGCCAGCAGCACGACAGGGGGCCTGCAGTACTTC
v_call: TRBV5-3; clone_size: once; d_call: .; j_call: TRBJ1-1; cdr3_aa: CASSYRTLDTGAFF; cdr3_nt: TGTGCCAGCAGCTACCGCACCCTGGACACTGGAGCTTTCTTT
v_call: TRBV27; clone_size: few; d_call: .; j_call: TRBJ2-2; cdr3_aa: CASSFGGAAGELFF; cdr3_nt: TGTGCCAGCAGTTTTGGGGGGGCCGCTGGGGAGCTGTTTTTT
v_call: TRBV4-3; clone_size: many; d_call: .; j_call: TRBJ2-3; cdr3_aa: CASSQDRLPHLQLDTQYF; cdr3_nt: TGCGCCAGCAGCCAAGATAGACTACCTCATCTTCAGTTAGATACGCAGTATTTT
v_call: TRBV5-1; clone_size: .; d_call: .; j_call: TRBJ1-3; cdr3_aa: CASSLEGAAGNTIYF; cdr3_nt: TGCGCCAGCAGCTTGGAGGGTGCAGCTGGAAACACCATATATTTT
v_call: TRBV12-3/TRBV12-4; clone_size: few; d_call: .; j_call: TRBJ1-1; cdr3_aa: CASSPRTVMNTEAFF; cdr3_nt: TGTGCCAGCAGTCCTCGGACAGTCATGAACACTGAAGCTTTCTTT
v_call: TRBV29-1; clone_size: .; d_call: .; j_call: TRBJ1-1; cdr3_aa: CSVVSGLNTEAFF; cdr3_nt: TGCAGCGTTGTGTCAGGATTGAACACTGAAGCTTTCTTT
v_call: TRBV19; clone_size: many; d_call: .; j_call: TRBJ2-2; cdr3_aa: CASSIREGNTGELFF; cdr3_nt: TGTGCCAGTAGTATTAGAGAAGGGAACACCGGGGAGCTGTTTTTT
v_call: TRBV19; clone_size: .; d_call: .; j_call: TRBJ1-2; cdr3_aa: CASGLINANYGYTF; cdr3_nt: TGTGCCAGTGGCCTGATAAATGCTAACTATGGCTACACCTTC
v_call: TRBV5-1; clone_size: many; d_call: TRBD2; j_call: TRBJ2-2; cdr3_aa: CASSPGVAGVTGELFF; cdr3_nt: TGCGCCAGCAGCCCCGGCGTAGCGGGAGTCACCGGGGAGCTGTTTTTT
v_call: TRBV9; clone_size: .; d_call: .; j_call: TRBJ1-3; cdr3_aa: CASSAEGATGNTIYF; cdr3_nt: TGTGCCAGCAGCGCGGAAGGGGCGACTGGAAACACCATATATTTT
v_call: TRBV7-9; clone_size: .; d_call: .; j_call: TRBJ2-7; cdr3_aa: CASSLESPGDYEQYF; cdr3_nt: TGTGCCAGCAGCTTAGAGAGCCCGGGGGACTACGAGCAGTACTTC
v_call: TRBV14; clone_size: many; d_call: .; j_call: TRBJ2-7; cdr3_aa: CASSQGGEYYEQYF; cdr3_nt: TGTGCCAGCAGCCAAGGTGGGGAGTACTACGAGCAGTACTTC
v_call: TRBV5-6; clone_size: .; d_call: .; j_call: TRBJ2-1; cdr3_aa: CASSLVGQLGEQFF; cdr3_nt: TGTGCCAGCAGCTTGGTAGGGCAGCTTGGTGAGCAGTTCTTC
v_call: TRBV29-1; clone_size: many; d_call: .; j_call: TRBJ2-3; cdr3_aa: CSVETPAGWYF; cdr3_nt: TGCAGCGTTGAAACCCCCGCGGGGTGGTATTTT
v_call: TRBV7-6; clone_size: few; d_call: .; j_call: TRBJ2-5; cdr3_aa: CASSLMLREETQYF; cdr3_nt: TGTGCCAGCAGCTTAATGCTCAGAGAAGAGACCCAGTACTTC
v_call: TRBV20-1; clone_size: .; d_call: TRBD2; j_call: TRBJ2-1; cdr3_aa: CSARPGRATYNEQLF; cdr3_nt: TGCAGTGCTAGACCCGGGAGGGCCACCTACAATGAGCAGCTCTTC
v_call: TRBV29-1; clone_size: many; d_call: .; j_call: TRBJ1-1; cdr3_aa: CSVEPGLETEAFF; cdr3_nt: TGCAGCGTTGAACCGGGACTAGAGACTGAAGCTTTCTTT
v_call: TRBV5-1; clone_size: many; d_call: .; j_call: TRBJ1-1; cdr3_aa: CASSLETSPYPSEAFF; cdr3_nt: TGCGCCAGCAGCTTGGAGACGTCCCCTTATCCGTCCGAAGCTTTCTTT
v_call: TRBV5-6; clone_size: .; d_call: .; j_call: TRBJ2-3; cdr3_aa: CASSEASVFPDTQYF; cdr3_nt: TGTGCCAGCAGCGAGGCTAGCGTCTTTCCAGATACGCAGTATTTT
v_call: TRBV7-9; clone_size: few; d_call: .; j_call: TRBJ2-1; cdr3_aa: CASTLLEGPGEQFF; cdr3_nt: TGTGCCAGCACCCTACTCGAGGGTCCGGGTGAGCAGTTCTTC
v_call: TRBV9; clone_size: .; d_call: .; j_call: TRBJ1-1; cdr3_aa: CASSVDTGLNTEAFF; cdr3_nt: TGTGCCAGCAGCGTAGACACGGGCCTGAACACTGAAGCTTTCTTT
v_call: TRBV7-9; clone_size: .; d_call: .; j_call: TRBJ2-1; cdr3_aa: CASSLGLAVYNGQFF; cdr3_nt: TGTGCCAGCAGCTTAGGATTAGCGGTATACAATGGGCAGTTCTTC
v_call: TRBV5-6; clone_size: .; d_call: TRBD1; j_call: TRBJ2-3; cdr3_aa: CASRRLEWSFYRGPDTQYF; cdr3_nt: TGTGCCAGCAGACGGTTAGAATGGTCTTTCTACAGGGGTCCAGATACGCAGTATTTT
v_call: TRBV20-1; clone_size: few; d_call: TRBD2; j_call: TRBJ2-5; cdr3_aa: CSAQSQRGVQETQYF; cdr3_nt: TGCAGTGCCCAGTCCCAGCGGGGGGTCCAAGAGACCCAGTACTTC
v_call: TRBV20-1; clone_size: .; d_call: .; j_call: TRBJ2-7; cdr3_aa: CSARDFGERYEQYF; cdr3_nt: TGCAGTGCTAGAGATTTCGGGGAGAGGTACGAGCAGTACTTC
v_call: TRBV3-1; clone_size: .; d_call: .; j_call: TRBJ2-2; cdr3_aa: CASSQDRVTWPGELFF; cdr3_nt: TGTGCCAGCAGCCAAGATCGGGTCACGTGGCCCGGGGAGCTGTTTTTT
v_call: TRBV7-9; clone_size: .; d_call: TRBD2; j_call: TRBJ2-7; cdr3_aa: CASSFGTTEQYF; cdr3_nt: TGTGCCAGCAGCTTCGGGACTACCGAGCAGTACTTC
v_call: TRBV9; clone_size: .; d_call: TRBD2; j_call: TRBJ2-2; cdr3_aa: CAGTPAGGGTGELVF; cdr3_nt: TGTGCCGGCACTCCAGCGGGAGGTGGGACCGGGGAGCTGGTTTTT
v_call: TRBV6-5; clone_size: .; d_call: .; j_call: TRBJ2-7; cdr3_aa: CASPYRGDSYEQYF; cdr3_nt: TGTGCCAGCCCTTATAGGGGGGACTCCTACGAGCAGTACTTC
v_call: TRBV29-1; clone_size: many; d_call: .; j_call: TRBJ2-2; cdr3_aa: CSVAFAANTGELFF; cdr3_nt: TGCAGCGTTGCCTTTGCCGCGAACACCGGGGAGCTGTTTTTT
v_call: TRBV6-5; clone_size: many; d_call: .; j_call: TRBJ2-2; cdr3_aa: CASSYFTESTGELFF; cdr3_nt: TGTGCCAGCAGTTACTTTACAGAGAGCACCGGGGAGCTGTTTTTT
v_call: TRBV19; clone_size: few; d_call: .; j_call: TRBJ1-5; cdr3_aa: CASSTPGYAGQPQHF; cdr3_nt: TGTGCCAGTAGTACCCCAGGGTATGCTGGTCAGCCCCAGCATTTT
v_call: TRBV29-1; clone_size: few; d_call: TRBD1; j_call: TRBJ2-6; cdr3_aa: CSAVDRAGANVLTF; cdr3_nt: TGCAGCGCCGTCGACAGGGCTGGGGCCAACGTCCTGACTTTC